Sequencing of this T cell receptor (beta chain) was carried out in a study of response to subunit inactivated influenza vaccine. Overall study findings and caveats: With each seasonal influenza vaccination, the authors suggested, few new T cells are recruited.

In germline, CDR1 is MNHEY, CDR2 SVGAGI. The CDR3 extends over 16 amino acids. J gave up 1 base and V 2 bases, and 3 bases lay outside the gene matches. This clonotype has more than one count but fewer than ten. Its antigen is unidentified. TCRdb re-called the RT-PCR reads with MiXCR, one entry per CDR3 protein. The table includes about 800,000 distinct CDR3 sequences, approximately 21% detected once. The sequence was obtained from a man in his fifties or sixties who received an inactivated influenza vaccine. This material consisted of PBMCs from blood, taken around 5 days after vaccination. V usage is TRBV6-5 and J usage is TRBJ2-2, with TRBD1 identical over 8 bases. The CDR3 bases are TGTGCCAGCAGTTACGACAGGGGAGGGAACACCGGGGAGCTGTTTTTT. This codes for CASSYDRGGNTGELFF.